The 7 T cell receptor beta chains below were found in one sample sequenced in a study of identical twins. TCRdb re-derived calls from the 5' RACE reads in MiXCR, one entry per CDR3 protein. The table includes 200,000 to 250,000 distinct CDR3 sequences, around 8.1% detected once. This same sample was also part of a study on yellow fever vaccine responses in identical twins.

Sample: memory (CD45RO+) T cells sorted from blood. The source of these receptors is a woman aged 18-29 years in good health.

This chain joins TRBV20-1 and TRBJ2-5, with 10 bases matching TRBD1. Germline loops: CDR1 DFQATT, CDR2 SNEGSKA (reference sequence). The ends lost 5 bases at V and 5 bases at J; junction bases unmatched: 14. This CDR3 spans 16 amino acids. The CDR3 DNA follows: TGCAGTGCTCGAGGTGGGACAGGGGACTTGTGGGAGACCCAGTACTTC. Translated, it gives CSARGGTGDLWETQYF.

Turning to this clonotype: A much larger clone lies a single base off, so this may be a read error. V usage is TRBV7-6 and J usage is TRBJ1-5; D perhaps matches TRBD1 (5 bases). CDR1 and CDR2 (germline): SGHVS, FNYEAQ. The CDR3 runs 15 residues. The ends were cut back, 3 bases at V and 4 bases at J, with 13 bases in the middle. CDR3 region: CASSFGGGANQPQHF. In nucleotides, the CDR3 is TGTGCCAGCAGCTTTGGGGGGGGTGCTAATCAGCCCCAGCATTTT.

This clonotype was counted ten times or more. This chain joins TRBV24-1 and TRBJ2-2; the D gene is possibly TRBD1 (5 bases). CDR3 length: 14 amino acids. Germline V gene lookup returns CDR1 KGHDR and CDR2 SFDVKD. V was shortened by 3 bases and J by 5 bases, with 9 bases between the two germline ends. The CDR3 sequence is CATSDGRDTGELFF. CDR3 nucleotide sequence: TGTGCCACCAGTGATGGCAGGGATACCGGGGAGCTGTTTTTT.

This chain joins TRBV7-9 and TRBJ2-5; TRBD1 is a possible D gene (6 bases). V was clipped by 6 bases and J by 3 bases, with 8 bases between them. Germline assignment: CDR1 SEHNR and CDR2 FQNEAQ (reference sequence). The CDR3 runs to 12 residues. The CDR3 DNA is TGTGCCAGCAGACAGGGAGAAGAGACCCAGTACTTC. Its protein is CASRQGEETQYF.

Many counts were recorded for this clonotype. The chain employs TRBV18 and TRBJ2-1, with 8 bases lining up with TRBD1. There are 15 residues in the CDR3. V was pared by 4 bases and J by 7 bases, with 9 bases of the junction left unmatched. Germline lookup yields CDR1 KGHSH and CDR2 LQKENI. The CDR3 DNA reads TGTGCCAGCTCACTAGACAGGGGAAGGGAAAATGAGCAGTTCTTC. Translating it yields CASSLDRGRENEQFF.

The CDR3 sequence: CASIPGGRSNQPQHF. The DNA for the CDR3 is TGTGCCAGCATTCCTGGGGGGCGTAGCAATCAGCCCCAGCATTTT. The chain uses TRBV6-2 or TRBV6-3 and TRBJ1-5, with D possibly being TRBD1 (6 bases). Germline-derived CDR1 and CDR2 are MNHEY and SVGEGT. CDR3 length: 15 residues. V was shortened by 7 bases and J by 0 bases, with 13 bases between the two germline ends.

In this sample, this clonotype turned up a few times. This chain links TRBV7-2 with TRBJ2-3, with 10 bases identical to TRBD2. Germline CDR1 SGHTA, CDR2 FQGNSA. CDR3 size: 17 residues. V shed 6 bases, J shed 5 bases, and the junction held 14 bases outside the gene matches. The DNA for the CDR3 is TGTGCCAGCAGTAGGCCTTCTAGCGGGAGCGGGAGAGATACGCAGTATTTT. It yields the protein CASSRPSSGSGRDTQYF.